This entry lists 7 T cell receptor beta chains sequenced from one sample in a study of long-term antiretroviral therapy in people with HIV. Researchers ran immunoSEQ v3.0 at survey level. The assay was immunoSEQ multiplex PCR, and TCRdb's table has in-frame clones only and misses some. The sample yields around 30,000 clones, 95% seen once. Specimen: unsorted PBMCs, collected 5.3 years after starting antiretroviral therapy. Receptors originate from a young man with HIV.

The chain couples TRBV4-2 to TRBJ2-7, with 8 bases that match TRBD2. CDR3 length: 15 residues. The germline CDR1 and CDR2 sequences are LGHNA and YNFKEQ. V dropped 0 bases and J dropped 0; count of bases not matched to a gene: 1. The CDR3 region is CASSQDSGSSYEQYF. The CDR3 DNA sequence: TGTGCCAGCAGCCAAGACAGCGGGAGCTCCTACGAGCAGTACTTC.

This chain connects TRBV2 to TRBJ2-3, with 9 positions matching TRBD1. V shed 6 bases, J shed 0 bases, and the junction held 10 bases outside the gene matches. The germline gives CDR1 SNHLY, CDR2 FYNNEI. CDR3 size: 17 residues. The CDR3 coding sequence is TGTGCCAGCAGCCCGCCTTTGGGGACAGGGAGCACAGATACGCAGTATTTT. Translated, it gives CASSPPLGTGSTDTQYF.

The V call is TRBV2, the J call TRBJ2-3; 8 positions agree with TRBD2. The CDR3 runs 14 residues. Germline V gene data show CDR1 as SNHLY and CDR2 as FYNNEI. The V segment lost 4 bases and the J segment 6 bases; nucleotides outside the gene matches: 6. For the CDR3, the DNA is TGTGCCAGCAGTGCCAGGCGGGAGGAGGATACGCAGTATTTT. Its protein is CASSARREEDTQYF.

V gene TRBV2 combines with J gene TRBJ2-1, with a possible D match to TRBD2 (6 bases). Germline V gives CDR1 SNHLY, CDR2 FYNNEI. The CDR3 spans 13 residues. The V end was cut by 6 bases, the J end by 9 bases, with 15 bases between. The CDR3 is CASSAYRRGEQFF. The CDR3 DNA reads TGTGCCAGCAGCGCCTATCGGAGGGGTGAGCAGTTCTTC.

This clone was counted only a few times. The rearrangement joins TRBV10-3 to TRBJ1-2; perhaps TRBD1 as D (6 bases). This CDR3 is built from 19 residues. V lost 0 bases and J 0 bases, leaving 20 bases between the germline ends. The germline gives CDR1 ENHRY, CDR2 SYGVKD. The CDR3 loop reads CAISESPRQVTIANYGYTF. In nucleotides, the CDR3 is TGTGCCATCAGTGAGTCCCCTCGACAGGTCACTATCGCTAACTATGGCTACACCTTC.

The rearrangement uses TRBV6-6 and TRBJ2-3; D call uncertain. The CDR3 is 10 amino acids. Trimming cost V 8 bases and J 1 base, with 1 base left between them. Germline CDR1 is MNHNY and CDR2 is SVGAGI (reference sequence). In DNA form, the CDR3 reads TGTGCCAGCGGCACAGATACGCAGTATTTT. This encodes CASGTDTQYF.

CDR3 nucleotides: TGCGCCAGCAGTGAGTCCTCACCGAGGGGGGAGCAGTACTTC. Encoded protein: CASSESSPRGEQYF. The chain employs TRBV10-2 and TRBJ2-7, with D maybe TRBD1 (6 bases). The CDR3 spans 14 residues. The germline gives CDR1 WSHSY, CDR2 SAAADI. V lost 0 bases and J 7 bases, leaving 13 bases between the germline ends.